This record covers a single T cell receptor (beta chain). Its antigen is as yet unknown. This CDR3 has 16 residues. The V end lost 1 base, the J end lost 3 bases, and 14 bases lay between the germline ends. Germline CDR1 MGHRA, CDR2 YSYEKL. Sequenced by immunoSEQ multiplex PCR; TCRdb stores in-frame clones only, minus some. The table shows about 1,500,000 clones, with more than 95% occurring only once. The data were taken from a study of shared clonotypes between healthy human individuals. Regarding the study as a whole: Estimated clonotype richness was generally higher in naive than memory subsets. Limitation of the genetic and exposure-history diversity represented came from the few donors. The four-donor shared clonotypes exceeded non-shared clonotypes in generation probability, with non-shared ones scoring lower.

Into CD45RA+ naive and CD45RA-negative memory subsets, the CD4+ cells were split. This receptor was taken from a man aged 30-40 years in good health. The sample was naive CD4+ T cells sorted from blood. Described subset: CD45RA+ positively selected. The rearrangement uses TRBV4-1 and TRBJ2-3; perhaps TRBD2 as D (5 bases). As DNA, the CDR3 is TGCGCCAGCAGCCAAGGAATGGGAGTTGGAACAGATACGCAGTATTTT. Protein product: CASSQGMGVGTDTQYF.